These T cell receptor beta chains were read from a single sample in a study of T cell responses to AZD1222 COVID-19 vaccine. TCRdb's table, derived via immunoSEQ multiplex PCR, lists solely in-frame clones and lacks some. The sample consists of 99,000 or so clones, over 90% of them appearing once. The sequences come from peripheral blood, collected on day 0 of AZD1222 vaccination. The receptor source for this set is an adult in good health. CDR3s include the opening cysteine and the closing phenylalanine or tryptophan. D genes are given only for firm matches. Expanded clones are given a class, and other clones once, few, many or no size at all.

TRBJ1-4,.,.,TRBV12-3/TRBV12-4,TGTGCCAGCACCGACAGGTCCCCTGAAAAACTGTTTTTT,CASTDRSPEKLFF
TRBJ1-6,.,.,TRBV19,TGTGCCAGTAGTCAGGTGGCCAGATCACCCCTCCACTTT,CASSQVARSPLHF
TRBJ2-3,once,TRBD1,TRBV7-9,TGTGCCAGCAGCTTATGGCAGGGGGCTCAGACAGATACGCAGTATTTT,CASSLWQGAQTDTQYF
TRBJ1-5,once,.,TRBV5-6,TGTGCCAGCAGCTTGCGAGGCAATCAGCCCCAGCATTTT,CASSLRGNQPQHF
TRBJ2-5,.,TRBD2,TRBV24-1,TGTGCCACCAGTGCCCTAGCGGGCCAGCCGGGCCAAGAGACCCAGTACTTC,CATSALAGQPGQETQYF
TRBJ2-3,.,TRBD2,TRBV5-1,TGCGCCAGCAGCCGACGATTAGCGGGCAGCACAGATACGCAGTATTTT,CASSRRLAGSTDTQYF
TRBJ1-2,.,.,TRBV6-5,TGTGCCAGCAGGGGGACGAGTAGCTATGGCTACACCTTC,CASRGTSSYGYTF
TRBJ2-7,.,.,TRBV28,TGTGCCAGCAGAAGAGCGGGCTCCTTCTACGAGCAGTACTTC,CASRRAGSFYEQYF
TRBJ1-5,.,.,TRBV19,TGTGCCAGTAGTCCGGGAGGCATATTTGATAGCAATCAGCCCCAGCATTTT,CASSPGGIFDSNQPQHF
TRBJ2-7,.,.,TRBV7-3,TGTGCCAGCAGCTTAGGAAGGGGCTACGAGCAGTACTTC,CASSLGRGYEQYF
TRBJ1-1,few,.,TRBV7-2,TGTGCCAGCAGCTTAGAGAACACTGAAGCTTTCTTT,CASSLENTEAFF
TRBJ1-2,few,.,TRBV28,TGTGCCAGCAGTTTTCCTCACAGGGACGGCTACACCTTC,CASSFPHRDGYTF
TRBJ1-5,once,.,TRBV19,TGTGCCAGTAGTCTGCGTGCGACAGACAGCAATCAGCCCCAGCATTTT,CASSLRATDSNQPQHF
TRBJ1-2,.,.,TRBV29-1,TGCAGCGTTGGGACGGGGACAACAGCCTTGAGCTATGGCTACACCTTC,CSVGTGTTALSYGYTF
TRBJ1-1,.,.,TRBV7-2,TGTGCCAGCAGCTCTAACAGTAGGGCTGAAGCTTTCTTT,CASSSNSRAEAFF
TRBJ2-7,.,TRBD1,TRBV7-9,TGTGCCAGCAGCTTAGTTTGGGAAAATAACAGGGGCGAGCAGTACTTC,CASSLVWENNRGEQYF
TRBJ2-3,.,.,TRBV5-1,TGCGCCAGCAGCTTGAGCCGAAAGGAGGATACGCAGTATTTT,CASSLSRKEDTQYF
TRBJ1-6,.,.,TRBV7-9,TGTGCCAGCAGCTTGGCTTACTCCTATAATTCACCCCTCCACTTT,CASSLAYSYNSPLHF
TRBJ1-2,.,.,TRBV15,TGTGCCACCTCCTCGGCCGCCCAACTATGGACCTACACCTTC,CATSSAAQLWTYTF
TRBJ2-2,.,.,TRBV27,TGTGCCAGCAGTTGGGTTAGCGTCTCGAACACCGGGGAGCTGTTTTTT,CASSWVSVSNTGELFF
TRBJ2-5,once,.,TRBV5-1,TGCGCCAGCAGCTTTACAGCCCAAGAGACCCAGTACTTC,CASSFTAQETQYF
TRBJ1-1,.,.,TRBV6-2/TRBV6-3,TGTGCCAGCAGTTCTCAGGGGTTTAACACTGAAGCTTTCTTT,CASSSQGFNTEAFF
TRBJ2-5,.,.,TRBV5-1,TGCGCCAGCAGCTTTGGCGACCGGGAGACCCAGTACTTC,CASSFGDRETQYF
TRBJ2-1,.,TRBD2,TRBV27,TGTGCCAGCAGTGACCCGGGAGGTCTATATAATGAGCAGTTCTTC,CASSDPGGLYNEQFF
TRBJ1-2,.,TRBD1,TRBV2,TGTGCCAGCAGTTTGAGGACAGGGGGGTATGGCTACACCTTC,CASSLRTGGYGYTF
TRBJ2-3,.,TRBD1,TRBV7-3,TGTGCCAGCAGCCTAAATCAGGGGGTGGGAGATACGCAGTATTTT,CASSLNQGVGDTQYF
TRBJ2-3,once,TRBD2,TRBV9,TGTGCCAGCAGCACTCGGACTAGCGGAGGGAGCACAGATACGCAGTATTTT,CASSTRTSGGSTDTQYF
TRBJ2-7,.,.,TRBV7-9,TGTGCCAGCAGCTTAGACGATTACGAGCAGTACTTC,CASSLDDYEQYF
TRBJ2-2,.,.,TRBV7-9,TGTGCCAGCAGCTTAGAGTCGAGCACCGGGGAGCTGTTTTTT,CASSLESSTGELFF
TRBJ1-2,.,TRBD1,TRBV18,TGTGCCAGCTCTCCGGACAGGGCTAACTATGGCTACACCTTC,CASSPDRANYGYTF
TRBJ2-5,.,.,TRBV12-3/TRBV12-4,TGTGCCAGCAGTTTAGTAGGGGCTGAGACCCAGTACTTC,CASSLVGAETQYF
TRBJ1-2,.,TRBD1,TRBV27,TGTGCCAGCAGTTTATGGGGCACAGGGGGCGGCGGTGGCTACACCTTC,CASSLWGTGGGGGYTF
TRBJ1-1,.,.,TRBV18,TGTGCCAGCTCACCTATAAGAGGGGCCGAAGCTTTCTTT,CASSPIRGAEAFF
TRBJ1-1,.,TRBD1,TRBV5-1,TGCGCCAGCAGCCCGGGCGCAGGGGGCACTGAAGCTTTCTTT,CASSPGAGGTEAFF
TRBJ1-2,.,.,TRBV30,TGTGCCTGGACCGGGGGGTTGCGGTACTATGGCTACACCTTC,CAWTGGLRYYGYTF
TRBJ2-5,.,.,TRBV2,TGTGCCAGCAGTACCGGGACGGAGCAAGAGACCCAGTACTTC,CASSTGTEQETQYF
TRBJ2-5,.,TRBD1,TRBV7-3,TGTGCCAGCAGCACCAGGGGGGGACAGGGCTTGGAGACCCAGTACTTC,CASSTRGGQGLETQYF
TRBJ2-3,.,.,TRBV12-5,TGTGCTAGTCAACCCGGGGTTGGCAACACAGATACGCAGTATTTT,CASQPGVGNTDTQYF
TRBJ1-1,.,TRBD1,TRBV5-6,TGTGCCAGCACCCAGGGGGCGGACACTGAAGCTTTCTTT,CASTQGADTEAFF
TRBJ2-1,.,.,TRBV2,TGTGCCAGCACCGGACTCGACAATGAGCAGTTCTTC,CASTGLDNEQFF
TRBJ2-1,.,TRBD2,TRBV18,TGTGCCAGCTCGTCTCCGGGACTAGCGGGCTACAATGAGCAGTTCTTC,CASSSPGLAGYNEQFF
TRBJ2-1,.,TRBD2,TRBV25-1,TGTGCCAGCAGAGAAAGCGGGAGCTCCTACAATGAGCAGTTCTTC,CASRESGSSYNEQFF
TRBJ2-1,.,TRBD1,TRBV7-2,TGTGCCAGCAGCCGCGGACAGGGCGAGGAGCAGTTCTTC,CASSRGQGEEQFF
TRBJ2-7,.,TRBD2,TRBV28,TGTGCCAGCAGCGACACTAGCGGGGGATCCTACGAGCAGTACTTC,CASSDTSGGSYEQYF
TRBJ1-5,.,.,TRBV6-5,TGTGCCAGCAGTTACTCCCTATATAGCAATCAGCCCCAGCATTTT,CASSYSLYSNQPQHF